The clone carrying this TCR beta chain was counted at least ten times. Its antigen is unidentified. TCRdb analysed the 5' RACE reads with MiXCR anew, one entry per CDR3 protein. The repertoire includes 150,000 to 200,000 distinct CDR3 sequences, approximately 6.8% of them detected once, and more than 2.5% sits in the top ten. The sample originates from a study of T cells after yellow fever vaccination. General observations from the study: The secondary response was weaker but peaked faster, day 5 versus 15. Abundant bulk-population clonotypes could contaminate the FACS-sorted repertoires. Booster samples showed a return of most primary-vaccination clones (about 96% CD4, 88% CD8).

The V gene lost 4 bases and the J gene lost 2 bases, with 8 bases spanning the gap. CDR1 SQVTM and CDR2 ANQGSEA come from the germline V gene. CDR3 length: 12 amino acids. The chain couples TRBV29-1 to TRBJ1-1; D is unclear. This material consisted of CD4+ T cells sorted from PBMCs, taken less than 6 days after the first yellow fever vaccination. This TCR was recovered from a man younger than 35 who received the YFV17D yellow fever vaccine. The CDR3, as DNA: TGCAGCGTTGGGAACGTTAACACTGAAGCTTTCTTT. Protein sequence: CSVGNVNTEAFF. The variable domain in full, with the rest retrieved from reference TRBV29-1 and TRBJ1-1, is SAVISQKPSRDICQRGTSLTIQCQVDSQVTMMFWYRQQPGQSLTLIATANQGSEATYESGFVIDKFPISRPNLTFSTLTVSNMSPEDSSIYLCSVGNVNTEAFFGQGTRLTVV.